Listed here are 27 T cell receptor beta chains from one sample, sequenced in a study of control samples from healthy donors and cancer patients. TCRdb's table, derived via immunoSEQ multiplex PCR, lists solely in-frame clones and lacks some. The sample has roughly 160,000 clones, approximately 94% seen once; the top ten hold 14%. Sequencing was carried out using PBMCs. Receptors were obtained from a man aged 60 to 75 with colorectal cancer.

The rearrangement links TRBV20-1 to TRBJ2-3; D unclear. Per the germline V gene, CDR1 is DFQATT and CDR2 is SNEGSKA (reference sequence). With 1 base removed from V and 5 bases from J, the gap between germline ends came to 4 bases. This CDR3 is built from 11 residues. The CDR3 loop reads CSARGGDTQYF. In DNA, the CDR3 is TGCAGTGCTAGAGGGGGAGATACGCAGTATTTT.

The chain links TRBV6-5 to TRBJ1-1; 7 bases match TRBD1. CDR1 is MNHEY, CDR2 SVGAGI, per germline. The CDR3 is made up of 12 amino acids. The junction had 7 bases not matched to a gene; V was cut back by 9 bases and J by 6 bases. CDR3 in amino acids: CASGVQGAEAFF. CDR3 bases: TGTGCCAGTGGGGTCCAGGGGGCTGAAGCTTTCTTT.

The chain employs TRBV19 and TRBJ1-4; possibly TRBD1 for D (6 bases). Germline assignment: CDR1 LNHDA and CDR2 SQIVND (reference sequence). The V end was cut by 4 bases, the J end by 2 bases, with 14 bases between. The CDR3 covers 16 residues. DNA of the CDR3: TGTGCCAGTAGTAGACAGGCCGTCGCGACTAATGAAAAACTGTTTTTT. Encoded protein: CASSRQAVATNEKLFF.

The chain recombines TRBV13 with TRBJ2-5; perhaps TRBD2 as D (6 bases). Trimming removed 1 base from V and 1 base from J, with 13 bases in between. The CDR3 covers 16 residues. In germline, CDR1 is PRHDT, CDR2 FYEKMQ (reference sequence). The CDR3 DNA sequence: TGTGCCAGCAGCTTAGACGGGGGAGGCCCCCAAGAGACCCAGTACTTC. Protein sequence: CASSLDGGGPQETQYF.

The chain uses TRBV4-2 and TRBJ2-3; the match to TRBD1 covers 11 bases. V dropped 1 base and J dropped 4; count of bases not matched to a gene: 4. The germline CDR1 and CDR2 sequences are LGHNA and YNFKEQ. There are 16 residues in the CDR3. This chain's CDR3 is CASSQAGTGGPDTQYF. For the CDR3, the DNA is TGTGCCAGCAGCCAAGCCGGGACAGGGGGACCAGATACGCAGTATTTT.

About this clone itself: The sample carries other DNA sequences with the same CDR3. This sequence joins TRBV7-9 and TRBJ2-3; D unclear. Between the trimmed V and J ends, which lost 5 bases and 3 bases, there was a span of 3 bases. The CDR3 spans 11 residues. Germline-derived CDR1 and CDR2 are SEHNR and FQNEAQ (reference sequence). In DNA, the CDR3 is TGTGCCAGCAGCCTTACAGATACGCAGTATTTT. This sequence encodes CASSLTDTQYF.

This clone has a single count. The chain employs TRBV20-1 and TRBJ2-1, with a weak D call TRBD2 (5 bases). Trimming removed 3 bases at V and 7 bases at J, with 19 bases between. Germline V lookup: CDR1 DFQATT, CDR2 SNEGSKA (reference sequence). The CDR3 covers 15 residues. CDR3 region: CSASTGDGWVNEQFF. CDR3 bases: TGCAGTGCTAGTACCGGGGATGGTTGGGTGAATGAGCAGTTCTTC.

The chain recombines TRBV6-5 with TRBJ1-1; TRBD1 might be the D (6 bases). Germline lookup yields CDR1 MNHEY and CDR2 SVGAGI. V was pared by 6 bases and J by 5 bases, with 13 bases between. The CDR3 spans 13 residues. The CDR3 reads CASSDTGITEAFF. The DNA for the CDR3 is TGTGCCAGCAGCGATACAGGGATAACTGAAGCTTTCTTT.

The CDR3 DNA sequence: TGTGCCAGCAGTTACCCAGTGACAGGAGAATCTGAAGCTTTCTTT. It is translated as CASSYPVTGESEAFF. The chain uses TRBV6-6 and TRBJ1-1, with D possibly matching TRBD1 (6 bases). This CDR3 region has 15 residues. V was shortened by 2 bases and J by 6 bases, with 16 bases between the two germline ends. Germline CDR1 is MNHNY and CDR2 is SVGAGI (reference sequence).

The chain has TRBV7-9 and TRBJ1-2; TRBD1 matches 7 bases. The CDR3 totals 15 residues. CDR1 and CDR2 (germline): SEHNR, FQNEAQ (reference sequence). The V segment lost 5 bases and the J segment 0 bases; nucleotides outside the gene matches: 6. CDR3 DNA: TGTGCCAGCAGCCCACAGGGGCTAGCTAACTATGGCTACACCTTC. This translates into CASSPQGLANYGYTF. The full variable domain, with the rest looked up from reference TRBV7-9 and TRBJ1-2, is DTGVSQNPRHKITKRGQNVTFRCDPISEHNRLYWYRQTLGQGPEFLTYFQNEAQLEKSRLLSDRFSAERPKGSFSTLEIQRTEQGDSAMYLCASSPQGLANYGYTFGSGTRLTVV.

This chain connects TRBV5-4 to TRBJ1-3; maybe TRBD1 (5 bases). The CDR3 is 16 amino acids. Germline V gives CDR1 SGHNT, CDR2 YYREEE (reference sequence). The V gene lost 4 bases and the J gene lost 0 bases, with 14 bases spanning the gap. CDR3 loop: CASSARDSSSGNTIYF. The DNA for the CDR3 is TGTGCCAGCAGCGCTAGGGACTCCAGCTCTGGAAACACCATATATTTT.

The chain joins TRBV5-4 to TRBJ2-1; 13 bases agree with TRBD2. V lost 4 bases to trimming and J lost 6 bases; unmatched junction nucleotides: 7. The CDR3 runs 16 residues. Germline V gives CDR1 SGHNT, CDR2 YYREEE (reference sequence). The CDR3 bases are TGTGCCAGCAGCGGGGGGACTAGCGGGGCCAGCAATGAGCAGTTCTTC. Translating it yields CASSGGTSGASNEQFF.

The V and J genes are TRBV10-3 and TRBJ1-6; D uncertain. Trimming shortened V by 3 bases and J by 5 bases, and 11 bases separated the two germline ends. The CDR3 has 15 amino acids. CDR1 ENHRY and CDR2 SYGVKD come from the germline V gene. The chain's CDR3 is CAISEFGSNNSPLHF. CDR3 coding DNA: TGTGCCATCAGTGAATTTGGGTCTAATAATTCACCCCTCCACTTT.

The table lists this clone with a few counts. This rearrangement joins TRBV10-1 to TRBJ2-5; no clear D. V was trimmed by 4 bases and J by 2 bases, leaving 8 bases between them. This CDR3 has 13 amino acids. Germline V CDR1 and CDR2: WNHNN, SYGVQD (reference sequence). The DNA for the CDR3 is TGCGCCAGCAGTGGACAACTACAAGAGACCCAGTACTTC. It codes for CASSGQLQETQYF.

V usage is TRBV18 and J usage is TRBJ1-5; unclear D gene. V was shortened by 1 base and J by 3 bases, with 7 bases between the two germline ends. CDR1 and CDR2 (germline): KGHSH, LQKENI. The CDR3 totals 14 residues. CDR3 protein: CASSPQGDNQPQHF. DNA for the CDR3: TGTGCCAGCTCACCACAGGGCGACAATCAGCCCCAGCATTTT.

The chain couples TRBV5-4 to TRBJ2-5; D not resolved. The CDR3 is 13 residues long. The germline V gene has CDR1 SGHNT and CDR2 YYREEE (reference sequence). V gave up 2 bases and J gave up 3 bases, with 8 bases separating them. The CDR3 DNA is TGTGCCAGCAGCTTCCCCGATGAAGAGACCCAGTACTTC. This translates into CASSFPDEETQYF.

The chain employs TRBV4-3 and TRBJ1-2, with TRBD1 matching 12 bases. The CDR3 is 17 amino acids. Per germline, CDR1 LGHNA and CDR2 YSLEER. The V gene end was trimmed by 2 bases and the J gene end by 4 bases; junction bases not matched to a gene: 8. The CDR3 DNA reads TGCGCCAGCAGCCAAACCGGGACAGGGGGCGCCGGCTATGGCTACACCTTC. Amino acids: CASSQTGTGGAGYGYTF.

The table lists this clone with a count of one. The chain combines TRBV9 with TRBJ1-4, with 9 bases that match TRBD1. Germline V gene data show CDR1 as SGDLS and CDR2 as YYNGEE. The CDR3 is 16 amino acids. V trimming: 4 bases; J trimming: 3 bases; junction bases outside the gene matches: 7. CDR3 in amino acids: CASSIRDRAANEKLFF. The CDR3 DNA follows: TGTGCCAGCAGCATCCGGGACAGGGCGGCTAATGAAAAACTGTTTTTT. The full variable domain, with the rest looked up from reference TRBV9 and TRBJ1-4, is DSGVTQTPKHLITATGQRVTLRCSPRSGDLSVYWYQQSLDQGLQFLIQYYNGEERAKGNILERFSAQQFPDLHSELNLSSLELGDSALYFCASSIRDRAANEKLFFGSGTQLSVL.

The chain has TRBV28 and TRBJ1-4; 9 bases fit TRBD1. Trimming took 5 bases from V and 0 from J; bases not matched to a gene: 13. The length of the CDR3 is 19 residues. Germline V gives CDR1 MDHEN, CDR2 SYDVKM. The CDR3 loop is CASSPPPQGAVTTNEKLFF. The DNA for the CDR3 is TGTGCCAGCAGTCCCCCTCCACAGGGGGCCGTTACAACTAATGAAAAACTGTTTTTT. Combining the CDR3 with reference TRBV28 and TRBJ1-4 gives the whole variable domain DVKVTQSSRYLVKRTGEKVFLECVQDMDHENMFWYRQDPGLGLRLIYFSYDVKMKEKGDIPEGYSVSREKKERFSLILESASTNQTSMYLCASSPPPQGAVTTNEKLFFGSGTQLSVL.

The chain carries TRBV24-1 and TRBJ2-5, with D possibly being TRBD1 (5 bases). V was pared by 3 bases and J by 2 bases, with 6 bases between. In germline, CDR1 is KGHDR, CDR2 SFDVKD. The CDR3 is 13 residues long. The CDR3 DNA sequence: TGTGCCACCAGTGATGGGGCACAAGAGACCCAGTACTTC. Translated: CATSDGAQETQYF.

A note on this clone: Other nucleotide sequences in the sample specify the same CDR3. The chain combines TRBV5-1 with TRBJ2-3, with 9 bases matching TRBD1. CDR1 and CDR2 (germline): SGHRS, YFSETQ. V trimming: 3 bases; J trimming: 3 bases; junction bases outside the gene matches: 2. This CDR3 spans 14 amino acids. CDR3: CASSSGQGTDTQYF. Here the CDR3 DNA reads TGCGCCAGCAGCTCGGGACAGGGTACAGATACGCAGTATTTT.

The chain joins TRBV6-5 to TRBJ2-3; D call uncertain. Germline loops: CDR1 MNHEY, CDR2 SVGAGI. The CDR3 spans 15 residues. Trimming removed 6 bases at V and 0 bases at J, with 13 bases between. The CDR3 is CASSNWSPSTDTQYF. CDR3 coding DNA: TGTGCCAGCAGCAACTGGTCGCCTAGCACAGATACGCAGTATTTT.

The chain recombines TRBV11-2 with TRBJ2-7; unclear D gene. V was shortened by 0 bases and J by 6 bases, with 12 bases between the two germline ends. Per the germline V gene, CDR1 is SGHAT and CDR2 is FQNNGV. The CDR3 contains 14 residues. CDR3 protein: CASSLDSTIGEQYF. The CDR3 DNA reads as TGTGCCAGCAGCTTAGACTCCACCATCGGCGAGCAGTACTTC.

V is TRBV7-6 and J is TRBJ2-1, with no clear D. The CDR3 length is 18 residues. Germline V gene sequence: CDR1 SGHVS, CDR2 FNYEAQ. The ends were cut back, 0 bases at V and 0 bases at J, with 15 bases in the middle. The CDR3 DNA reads TGTGCCAGCAGCTTAGCACCTACTTCGTCAAGCTCCTACAATGAGCAGTTCTTC. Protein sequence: CASSLAPTSSSSYNEQFF.

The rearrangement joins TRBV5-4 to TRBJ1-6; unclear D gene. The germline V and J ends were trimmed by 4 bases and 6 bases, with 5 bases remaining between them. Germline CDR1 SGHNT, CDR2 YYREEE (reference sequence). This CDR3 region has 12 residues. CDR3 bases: TGTGCCAGCAGCGCAGTTAATTCACCCCTCCACTTT. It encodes CASSAVNSPLHF.

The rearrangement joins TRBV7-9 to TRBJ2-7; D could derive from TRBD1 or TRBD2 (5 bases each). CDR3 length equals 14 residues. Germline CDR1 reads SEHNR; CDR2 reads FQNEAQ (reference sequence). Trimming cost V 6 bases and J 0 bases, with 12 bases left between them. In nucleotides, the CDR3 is TGTGCCAGCAGTCGGGACCGAAGCTCCTACGAGCAGTACTTC. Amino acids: CASSRDRSSYEQYF.

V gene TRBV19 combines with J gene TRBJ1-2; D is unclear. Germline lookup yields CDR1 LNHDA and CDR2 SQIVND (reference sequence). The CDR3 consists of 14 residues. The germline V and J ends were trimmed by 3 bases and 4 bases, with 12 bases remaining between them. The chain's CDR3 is CASSILEAAYGYTF. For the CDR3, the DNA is TGTGCCAGTAGTATTTTGGAGGCAGCCTATGGCTACACCTTC.